This TCR beta chain appears in the sequencing data of a study of blood T cell repertoires in COVID-19 (dated by TCRdb to the early 2020s). Study-wide context: The collaborator samples originated in the United States, Italy and Spain and spanned the acute and convalescent phases of COVID-19. The material from the prospective study consisted of cDNA or gDNA derived from T cells, B-cell-depleted T cells, or PBMCs. Deeply sampled blood TCRbeta repertoires from subjects exposed to, actively infected with, or recovered from COVID-19 were included in the dataset. The repertoires were made available in a free public database intended to serve as a resource for research on the immune response to SARS-CoV-2. Samples came from the ongoing ImmuneRACE study (first 160 participants) plus 1,254 subjects from 6 global collaborators. Sample metadata almost always included a de-identified subject ID, COVID-19 status, age in years and sex. HLA class I and class II types, where available, came from metadata supplied by the sample provider rather than from assay-based typing. General conclusions and limits of the study: How much clinical and demographic metadata was included differed by source and by participant, and the metadata was provided uncurated.

Collaborating institutions collected whole blood in K2EDTA tubes following their own protocols. For TCRbeta analysis, collaborators shipped samples in one of three forms: frozen whole blood, isolated PBMCs, or DNA extracted from either of those sample types. TCRbeta CDR3 regions were amplified from genomic DNA by means of the immunoSEQ Assay, a bias-controlled multiplex PCR. Per the source publication's procedure: Within the assay, amplification of reference gene primers was used to estimate how many nucleated cells each sample contained. To quantify the absolute abundance of each unique TCRbeta CDR3 rearrangement, sequence reads were collapsed and filtered. For each sample, productive Simpson clonality was calculated as the square root of Simpson's diversity index over productive rearrangements. TCRdb stores this immuneACCESS table with in-frame sequences only. Part of the clones is absent; in the studies checked, under half of the shortfall reflects unresolved V genes, and no reason is known for the rest. The V and J calls and the clone size are those of that table, but D and trimming were determined from the DNA. Counted in this sample were 200,000 or so clones; approximately 79% of them appeared once. The top ten clones comprise around 15% of the sample.

As regards this clone: What antigen it recognizes has not been identified. No much larger clone is present one base from it, and per-base qualities are unavailable.

The source is a man aged 60 to 69 with active or convalescent COVID-19. Sequenced material: peripheral blood.

DNA sequence: TGTGCCAGCAACACGGGACAGGGAGGAGGCTACACCTTC. This codes for CASNTGQGGGYTF. The chain was built from TRBV7-2 and TRBJ1-2; TRBD1 lines up with 9 middle nucleotides. The germline V gene yields SGHTA for CDR1 and FQGNSA for CDR2. The CDR3 contains 13 residues, cysteine and phenylalanine counted. Solely the CDR3 DNA is kept, with 39 bases framed from the first base. The germline V and J ends show losses of 7 bases and 8 bases respectively, and no gene match explains 8 bases of the junction. The variable domain in full, with residues beyond the CDR3 obtained from the reference TRBV7-2 and TRBJ1-2 genes, is GAGVSQSPSNKVTEKGKDVELRCDPISGHTALYWYRQSLGQGLEFLIYFQGNSAPDKSGLPSDRFSAERTGGSVSTLTIQRTQQEDSAVYLCASNTGQGGGYTFGSGTRLTVV.